These 14 T cell receptor beta chains were sequenced from one sample in a study of blood T cell repertoires in COVID-19. Assay used: immunoSEQ multiplex PCR; TCRdb lists only in-frame clones, some missing. The sample carries just under 150,000 clones, more than 80% recorded once. Sequenced: peripheral blood. All receptors come from a human donor in a cohort sampled during active COVID-19.

The chain links TRBV19 to TRBJ2-4; TRBD2 agrees at 8 bases. Germline assignment: CDR1 LNHDA and CDR2 SQIVND (reference sequence). The CDR3 runs 14 residues. V lost 1 base, J lost 7 bases, and 3 bases stayed unmatched. The CDR3 sequence is CASSIASGLNIQYF. CDR3 sequence (DNA): TGTGCCAGTAGTATAGCTAGCGGGCTGAACATTCAGTACTTC.

The chain employs TRBV24-1 and TRBJ2-3; 7 bases are shared with TRBD2. Germline lookup yields CDR1 KGHDR and CDR2 SFDVKD. The trim removed 1 base at V and 4 bases at J, leaving 1 base unmatched. CDR3 length equals 14 residues. The CDR3 DNA reads TGTGCCACCAGTGATTTTGGGGGGGCAGATACGCAGTATTTT. Amino acids: CATSDFGGADTQYF.

V usage is TRBV3-1 (or the pseudogene TRBV3-2) and J usage is TRBJ1-1; the D gene is possibly TRBD1 (6 bases). Germline CDR1 is LGHDT and CDR2 is YNNKEL (reference sequence). The CDR3 is 14 residues long. Between the trimmed V and J ends, which lost 2 bases and 7 bases, there was a span of 14 bases. The CDR3 coding sequence is TGTGCCAGCAGCCAATTACCAGGGGTCGATGAAGCTTTCTTT. Translated, it gives CASSQLPGVDEAFF.

The chain recombines TRBV6-5 with TRBJ2-1; no firm D call. Between the trimmed V and J ends, which lost 6 bases and 8 bases, there was a span of 17 bases. CDR3 length: 14 amino acids. The germline V gene has CDR1 MNHEY and CDR2 SVGAGI. In DNA, the CDR3 is TGTGCCAGCAGCCGCCAGCAGGAAAGCCATGAGCAGTTCTTC. Amino acids: CASSRQQESHEQFF.

A few counts support this clone. The rearrangement links TRBV28 to TRBJ1-2; possibly TRBD1 for D (6 bases). V was cut by 2 bases and J by 4 bases, with 8 bases left in between. The CDR3 has 13 residues. Germline V gene lookup returns CDR1 MDHEN and CDR2 SYDVKM. In DNA form, the CDR3 reads TGTGCCAGCAGTTTAGGGGGGGCCTATGGCTACACCTTC. It translates to CASSLGGAYGYTF.

To note about this clone: This CDR3 is also generated by other DNA sequences in the sample. The chain has TRBV29-1 and TRBJ1-1; no clear D. CDR3 length: 13 amino acids. Trimming took off 1 base at V and 2 bases at J, with 8 bases between the two ends. Germline V CDR1 and CDR2: SQVTM, ANQGSEA. CDR3 protein: CSVEVVRNTEAFF. The CDR3 DNA follows: TGCAGCGTTGAAGTGGTCAGAAACACTGAAGCTTTCTTT.

The chain has TRBV6-5 and TRBJ2-2, with 8 positions matching TRBD2. The V segment lost 9 bases and the J segment 0 bases; nucleotides outside the gene matches: 6. The CDR3 consists of 15 residues. CDR1 MNHEY and CDR2 SVGAGI come from the germline V gene. As DNA, the CDR3 is TGTGCCAGTGCTGGCGGGAGGTCGAACACCGGGGAGCTGTTTTTT. Translating it yields CASAGGRSNTGELFF.

The V gene is TRBV3-1 (or the pseudogene TRBV3-2), the J gene TRBJ2-3, with 8 positions matching TRBD2. After removal of 4 bases from V and 2 bases from J, the junction contained 5 bases not matched to a gene. The CDR3 covers 15 residues. Germline V lookup: CDR1 LGHDT, CDR2 YNNKEL (reference sequence). The CDR3 loop is CASSPPSGSTDTQYF. In DNA, the CDR3 is TGTGCCAGCAGCCCTCCTAGCGGGTCCACAGATACGCAGTATTTT.

In its sample, this clone was seen a few times. The rearrangement uses TRBV29-1 and TRBJ1-1, with TRBD1 identical over 7 bases. The CDR3 covers 14 residues. V gave up 3 bases and J gave up 3 bases; unmatched junction bases: 7. Germline V lookup: CDR1 SQVTM, CDR2 ANQGSEA. CDR3 in DNA: TGCAGCGTTGACCGACAGGGTTTGGACACTGAAGCTTTCTTT. Amino acid sequence: CSVDRQGLDTEAFF.

The rearrangement uses TRBV7-9 and TRBJ2-3; TRBD1 matches 10 bases. Looked up from germline, CDR1 is SEHNR and CDR2 is FQNEAQ (reference sequence). This CDR3 is 17 amino acids long. V lost 1 base to trimming and J lost 4 bases; unmatched junction nucleotides: 8. CDR3 bases: TGTGCCAGCAGCTTAGGGGCGGGACAGGGGACTTCAGATACGCAGTATTTT. Translating it yields CASSLGAGQGTSDTQYF.

V is TRBV4-1 and J is TRBJ1-6; TRBD1 might be the D (5 bases). V was pared by 0 bases and J by 6 bases, with 12 bases between. In germline, CDR1 is MGHRA, CDR2 YSYEKL. The CDR3 length is 16 residues. CDR3 loop: CASSQDIRTTNSPLHF. The CDR3 coding sequence is TGCGCCAGCAGCCAAGATATAAGGACAACTAATTCACCCCTCCACTTT.

The chain links TRBV29-1 to TRBJ1-1, with 7 bases identical to TRBD1. Germline CDR1 is SQVTM and CDR2 is ANQGSEA. J was trimmed by 5 bases and V by 5 bases; bases with no gene match: 2. This CDR3 region has 11 residues. The DNA for the CDR3 is TGCAGCGTTCACAGGGGAACTGAAGCTTTCTTT. This gives the protein CSVHRGTEAFF.

Only a few counts were recorded for this clone. The chain recombines TRBV10-1 with TRBJ2-7; 8 bases line up with TRBD2. Germline values: CDR1 WNHNN, CDR2 SYGVQD (reference sequence). V trimming: 2 bases; J trimming: 7 bases; junction bases outside the gene matches: 4. The CDR3 is 13 residues long. CDR3 loop: CASSERVAGEQYV. The CDR3 DNA follows: TGCGCCAGCAGTGAGCGAGTAGCGGGGGAGCAGTACGTC.

V is TRBV5-8 and J is TRBJ2-1; tentative D call: TRBD2 (5 bases). The CDR3 runs to 12 residues. Germline values: CDR1 SGHTS, CDR2 YDEGEE. V lost 4 bases to trimming and J lost 8 bases, with 10 bases between them. CDR3 sequence (DNA): TGTGCCAGCAGCCGGGGTGTCCATGAGCAGTTCTTC. Amino acids: CASSRGVHEQFF.